This T cell receptor beta chain was identified during a study (dated by TCRdb to the early 2010s). On this clonotype: What antigen it recognizes has not been identified. At one end, the junction sequence differs from germline, possibly due to a read error.

Taken from the germline V gene, the CDR1 and CDR2 loops are LGHNA and YNFKEQ. Reading from cysteine to phenylalanine, the CDR3 counts 13 amino acids. Only the CDR3 region is kept as DNA, spanning 39 bases read in frame from base 1. Instrument used: Illumina Genome Analyzer IIx. TCRdb trimmed the raw reads at Q25, called clones with MiXCR and kept productive beta chains. Each record represents a unique CDR3 protein, reported with the most common genes and DNA among its rows. The sample table records 12,000 to 15,000 distinct CDR3 sequences; about 35% of these occur just once. The ten largest clones add up to roughly 15% of the sample.

The chain is encoded by TRBV4-2 joined to TRBJ2-7; 7 nucleotides in the junction match TRBD1. The sequenced material came from blood. The source is a human donor. The CDR3 corresponds to CASSQVSLGSGGF. Here is the DNA: TGTGCCAGCAGCCAAGTCTCTCTAGGGTCAGGGGGCTTC.